These 6 T cell receptor beta chains came from one sample sequenced in a study of blood T cell repertoires in COVID-19. The method was immunoSEQ multiplex PCR; TCRdb's version includes in-frame clones alone and lacks a portion of them. The sample lists around 50,000 clones, 93% seen once, with around 1% in the top ten. Sequenced: peripheral blood. These TCRs come from a man in his 60s with COVID-19, enrolled during active disease.

The chain links TRBV7-3 to TRBJ2-7, with 8 positions matching TRBD2. J was trimmed by 0 bases and V by 2 bases; bases with no gene match: 3. The V gene's germline CDR1 is SGHTA and CDR2 FQGTGA. The CDR3 consists of 15 residues. The CDR3 is CASSLSGGPSYEQYF. The CDR3 bases are TGTGCCAGCAGCTTATCGGGGGGGCCCTCCTACGAGCAGTACTTC.

The V and J genes are TRBV11-2 and TRBJ2-1; 10 bases line up with TRBD2. Germline-derived CDR1 and CDR2 are SGHAT and FQNNGV. Trimming removed 5 bases from V and 10 bases from J; junction bases left unmatched: 14. CDR3 length equals 16 residues. The CDR3 bases are TGTGCCAGCAGCATCGGACTAGCGGCACCAAAAGGAGAGCAGTTCTTC. It specifies CASSIGLAAPKGEQFF.

This clone was detected only once. CDR3 nucleotide sequence: TGTGCCAGCAGCGGGGGGACAGGGTGGGCCTACGAGCAGTACTTC. Translated: CASSGGTGWAYEQYF. The rearrangement uses TRBV9 and TRBJ2-7, with TRBD1 identical over 9 bases. V shed 3 bases, J shed 2 bases, and the junction held 6 bases outside the gene matches. The CDR3 is 15 residues long. Per the germline V gene, CDR1 is SGDLS and CDR2 is YYNGEE.

The table lists this clone with a count of one. The V gene is TRBV29-1, the J gene TRBJ1-2, with 7 bases fitting TRBD1. Germline V CDR1 and CDR2: SQVTM, ANQGSEA. CDR3 length: 13 amino acids. V dropped 6 bases and J dropped 0; count of bases not matched to a gene: 4. The CDR3, as DNA: TGCAGCGTAGTGGACAGGACTAACTATGGCTACACCTTC. Translation gives CSVVDRTNYGYTF.

The V and J genes are TRBV6-5 and TRBJ1-1; no firm D call. The CDR3 extends over 12 amino acids. V lost 8 bases, J lost 0 bases, and 7 bases lay in between. CDR1 is MNHEY, CDR2 SVGAGI, per germline. CDR3 region: CASWLLNTEAFF. The CDR3 nucleotides are TGTGCCAGCTGGCTGCTGAACACTGAAGCTTTCTTT.

The chain links TRBV27 to TRBJ1-2, with a tentative D call TRBD1 (5 bases). Germline V gene data show CDR1 as MNHEY and CDR2 as SMNVEV (reference sequence). This CDR3 is built from 16 residues. The V gene lost 5 bases and the J gene lost 8 bases, with 24 bases spanning the gap. The CDR3 protein is CASSLSRLRTDTGYTF. The CDR3 DNA sequence: TGTGCCAGCAGTCTCTCCCGCCTAAGGACGGACACAGGCTACACCTTC.